The 10 T cell receptor beta chains in this list originate from one sample, sequenced in a study of T cell responses to AZD1222 COVID-19 vaccine. Generated by immunoSEQ multiplex PCR, the TCRdb table keeps only in-frame clones and is missing some. The data show about 120,000 clones, 85% to 90% seen once. The sequencing used peripheral blood, collected 28 days after the second AZD1222 dose. The receptor source for this set is an adult who received the AZD1222 COVID-19 vaccine.

The gene calls are TRBV9 and TRBJ2-6; D unresolved. The CDR3 is made up of 14 amino acids. CDR1 is SGDLS and CDR2 is YYNGEE in the germline V gene. V gave up 0 bases and J gave up 4 bases, with 5 bases separating them. Here the CDR3 reads CASSVATGANVLTF. CDR3 in DNA: TGTGCCAGCAGCGTAGCTACGGGGGCCAACGTCCTGACTTTC. The full variable domain, with the rest looked up from reference TRBV9 and TRBJ2-6, is DSGVTQTPKHLITATGQRVTLRCSPRSGDLSVYWYQQSLDQGLQFLIQYYNGEERAKGNILERFSAQQFPDLHSELNLSSLELGDSALYFCASSVATGANVLTFGAGSRLTVL.

The J gene is TRBJ1-6, the V gene TRBV6-5, with D tentatively TRBD1 (6 bases). The CDR3 covers 14 residues. Germline CDR1 reads MNHEY; CDR2 reads SVGAGI. V was shortened by 5 bases and J by 7 bases, with 12 bases between the two germline ends. The CDR3 region is CASSPGQLNSPLHF. Written as DNA, the CDR3 is TGTGCCAGCAGTCCGGGACAACTGAATTCACCCCTCCACTTT.

The V and J genes are TRBV1 and TRBJ2-3. TRBV1 is classified as a pseudogene. This CDR3 region has 15 residues. The CDR3 DNA reads TGCACCCCCGGCCAGCAGCCCGGCGCCTCAGATACGCAGTATTTT. Protein product: CTPGQQPGASDTQYF.

The V gene is TRBV27, the J gene TRBJ1-2; 7 bases fit TRBD1. The germline gives CDR1 MNHEY, CDR2 SMNVEV (reference sequence). The CDR3 has 15 amino acids. V lost 3 bases to trimming and J lost 4 bases; unmatched junction nucleotides: 8. The CDR3 coding sequence is TGTGCCAGCAGTTTTTCTGCTCGACAGGGCTATGGCTACACCTTC. Protein: CASSFSARQGYGYTF.

This sequence joins TRBV28 and TRBJ1-3, with D uncertain. Germline V gene data show CDR1 as MDHEN and CDR2 as SYDVKM. The V end was cut by 2 bases, the J end by 0 bases, with 8 bases between. The CDR3 covers 15 residues. CDR3 protein: CASSLAGISGNTIYF. CDR3 DNA sequence: TGTGCCAGCAGTTTAGCAGGAATCTCTGGAAACACCATATATTTT. Supplemented by reference TRBV28 and TRBJ1-3, the full variable domain reads DVKVTQSSRYLVKRTGEKVFLECVQDMDHENMFWYRQDPGLGLRLIYFSYDVKMKEKGDIPEGYSVSREKKERFSLILESASTNQTSMYLCASSLAGISGNTIYFGEGSWLTVV.

This clone was seen more than once but under ten times. The chain joins TRBV3-1 (or the pseudogene TRBV3-2) to TRBJ1-3; maybe TRBD1 (5 bases). The CDR3 contains 13 residues. The V end lost 7 bases, the J end lost 7 bases, and 14 bases lay between the germline ends. Germline V gene data show CDR1 as LGHDT and CDR2 as YNNKEL (reference sequence). The CDR3 DNA sequence: TGTGCCAGCACCACGACAGTTTCGAACACCATATATTTT. Translated, it gives CASTTTVSNTIYF.

This clone appeared a few times. The chain combines TRBV5-1 with TRBJ1-1; perhaps TRBD1 as D (5 bases). The germline gives CDR1 SGHRS, CDR2 YFSETQ. V gave up 4 bases and J gave up 0 bases, with 16 bases separating them. The CDR3 consists of 16 residues. In nucleotides, the CDR3 is TGCGCCAGCAGCCCGATATCCGGGACTCTGAACACTGAAGCTTTCTTT. Amino acid sequence: CASSPISGTLNTEAFF.

This chain connects TRBV19 to TRBJ1-4, with D possibly matching TRBD1 (6 bases). V lost 4 bases and J lost 8, with 17 bases in between. This CDR3 contains 15 residues. Germline values: CDR1 LNHDA, CDR2 SQIVND (reference sequence). Written as DNA, the CDR3 is TGTGCCAGTAGTACTACAGGGTCCCTGGCGGAAAAACTGTTTTTT. Encoded protein: CASSTTGSLAEKLFF.

CDR3 residues: CASSLDVFANTGELFF. The CDR3 DNA follows: TGCGCCAGCAGCTTGGATGTGTTCGCGAACACCGGGGAGCTGTTTTTT. The chain has TRBV5-1 and TRBJ2-2; no definite D call. The V end lost 0 bases, the J end lost 0 bases, and 9 bases lay between the germline ends. CDR1 is SGHRS and CDR2 is YFSETQ in the germline V gene. This CDR3 has 16 amino acids.

Turning to this clone: This sample includes further DNA sequences coding for the same CDR3. The genes are TRBV6-2 or TRBV6-3 and TRBJ1-3; D unclear. The CDR3 runs to 12 residues. Germline V gene data show CDR1 as MNHEY and CDR2 as SVGEGT. The V gene lost 0 bases and the J gene lost 3 bases, with 0 bases spanning the gap. CDR3 coding DNA: TGTGCCAGCAGTTACTCTGGAAACACCATATATTTT. Amino acids: CASSYSGNTIYF.